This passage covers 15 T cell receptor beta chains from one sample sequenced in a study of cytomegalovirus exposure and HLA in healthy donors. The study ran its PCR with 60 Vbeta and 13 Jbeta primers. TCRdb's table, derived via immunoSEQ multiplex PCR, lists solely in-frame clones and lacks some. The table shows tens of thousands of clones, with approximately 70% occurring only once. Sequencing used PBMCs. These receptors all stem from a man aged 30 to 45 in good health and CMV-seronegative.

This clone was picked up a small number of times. DNA for the CDR3: TGTGCCAGCAGGCCTTCCTACAGGGGGGACTATGGCTACACCTTC. This encodes CASRPSYRGDYGYTF. The chain couples TRBV14 to TRBJ1-2; TRBD1 agrees at 8 bases. The CDR3 has 15 residues. Trimming at V came to 6 bases and at J to 3 bases, leaving 9 bases not matched to a gene. The germline CDR1 and CDR2 sequences are SGHDN and FVKESK.

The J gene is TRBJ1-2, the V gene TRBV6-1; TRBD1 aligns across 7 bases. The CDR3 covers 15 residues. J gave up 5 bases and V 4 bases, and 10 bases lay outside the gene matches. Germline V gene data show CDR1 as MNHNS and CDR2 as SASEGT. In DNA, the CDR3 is TGTGCCAGCAGTGTCCCAGGGGGACAGTCTTATGGCTACACCTTC. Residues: CASSVPGGQSYGYTF.

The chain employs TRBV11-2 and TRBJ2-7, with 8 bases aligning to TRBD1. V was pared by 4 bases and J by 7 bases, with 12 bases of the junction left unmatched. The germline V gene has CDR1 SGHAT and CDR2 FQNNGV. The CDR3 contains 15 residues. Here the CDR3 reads CASSSIRTGSWEQYF. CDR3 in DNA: TGTGCCAGCAGCTCTATCAGGACAGGGTCGTGGGAGCAGTACTTC. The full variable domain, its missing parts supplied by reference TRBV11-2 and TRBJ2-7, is EAGVAQSPRYKIIEKRQSVAFWCNPISGHATLYWYQQILGQGPKLLIQFQNNGVVDDSQLPKDRFSAERLKGVDSTLKIQPAKLEDSAVYLCASSSIRTGSWEQYFGPGTRLTVT.

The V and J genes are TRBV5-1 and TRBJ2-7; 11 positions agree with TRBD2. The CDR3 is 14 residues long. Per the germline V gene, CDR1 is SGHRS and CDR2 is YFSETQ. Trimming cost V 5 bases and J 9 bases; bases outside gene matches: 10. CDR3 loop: CASRSTSGSPGQYF. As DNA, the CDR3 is TGCGCCAGCAGATCAACTAGCGGGAGCCCCGGGCAGTACTTC.

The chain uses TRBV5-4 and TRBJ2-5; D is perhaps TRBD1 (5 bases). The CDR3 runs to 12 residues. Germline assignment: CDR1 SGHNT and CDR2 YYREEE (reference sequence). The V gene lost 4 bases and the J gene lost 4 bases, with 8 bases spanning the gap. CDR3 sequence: CASSLQGETQYF. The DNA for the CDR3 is TGTGCCAGCAGCCTGCAGGGAGAGACCCAGTACTTC.

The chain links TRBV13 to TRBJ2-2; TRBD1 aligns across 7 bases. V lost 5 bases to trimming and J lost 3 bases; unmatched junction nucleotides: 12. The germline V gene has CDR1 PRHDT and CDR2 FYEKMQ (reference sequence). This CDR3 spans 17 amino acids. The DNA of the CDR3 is TGTGCCAGCAGCGCAAAGAGGGGGCGACGAGACACCGGGGAGCTGTTTTTT. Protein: CASSAKRGRRDTGELFF.

As DNA, the CDR3 is TGTGCCAGCAGTGAAGGGAGCGTGGGACAGGGCACAGATACGCAGTATTTT. Translating gives CASSEGSVGQGTDTQYF. This sequence joins TRBV6-1 and TRBJ2-3; 8 bases agree with TRBD1. The CDR3 runs 17 residues. V dropped 1 base and J dropped 1; count of bases not matched to a gene: 7. Germline V gene data show CDR1 as MNHNS and CDR2 as SASEGT.

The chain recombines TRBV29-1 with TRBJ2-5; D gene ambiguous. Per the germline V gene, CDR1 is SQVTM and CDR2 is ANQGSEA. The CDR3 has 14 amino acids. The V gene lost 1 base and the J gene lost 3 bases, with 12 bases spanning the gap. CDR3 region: CSVEVGRRKETQYF. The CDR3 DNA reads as TGCAGCGTTGAAGTGGGTCGGCGGAAAGAGACCCAGTACTTC.

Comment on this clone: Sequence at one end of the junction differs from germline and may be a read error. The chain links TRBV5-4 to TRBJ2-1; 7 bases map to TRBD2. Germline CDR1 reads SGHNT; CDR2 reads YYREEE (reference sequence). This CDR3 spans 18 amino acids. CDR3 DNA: TGTGCCAGCAGCTCGGGGGGAGCTAGTTTGGGGGACTACAATGACCAGTTCTTC. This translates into CASSSGGASLGDYNDQFF. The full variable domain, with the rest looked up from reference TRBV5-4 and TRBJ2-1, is ETGVTQSPTHLIKTRGQQVTLRCSSQSGHNTVSWYQQALGQGPQFIFQYYREEENGRGNFPPRFSGLQFPNYSSELNVNALELDDSALYLCASSSGGASLGDYNDQFFGPGTRLTVL.

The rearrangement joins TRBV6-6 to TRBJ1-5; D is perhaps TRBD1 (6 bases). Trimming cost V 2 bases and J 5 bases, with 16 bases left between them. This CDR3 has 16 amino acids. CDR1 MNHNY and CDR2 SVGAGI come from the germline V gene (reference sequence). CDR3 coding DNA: TGTGCCAGCAGTTACGGCGTACAGGGTAATGATCAGCCCCAGCATTTT. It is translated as CASSYGVQGNDQPQHF.

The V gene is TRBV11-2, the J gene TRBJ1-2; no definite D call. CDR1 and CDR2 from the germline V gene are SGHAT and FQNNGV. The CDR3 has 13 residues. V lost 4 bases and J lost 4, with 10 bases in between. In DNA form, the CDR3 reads TGTGCCAGCAGCTCAATCCAACTCTATGGCTACACCTTC. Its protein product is CASSSIQLYGYTF.

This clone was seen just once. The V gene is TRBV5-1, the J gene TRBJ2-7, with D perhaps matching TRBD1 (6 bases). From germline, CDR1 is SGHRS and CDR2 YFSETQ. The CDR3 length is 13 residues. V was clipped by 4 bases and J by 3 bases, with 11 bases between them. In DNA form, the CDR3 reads TGCGCCAGCAGCCCCACACAGGGCTACGAGCAGTACTTC. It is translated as CASSPTQGYEQYF.

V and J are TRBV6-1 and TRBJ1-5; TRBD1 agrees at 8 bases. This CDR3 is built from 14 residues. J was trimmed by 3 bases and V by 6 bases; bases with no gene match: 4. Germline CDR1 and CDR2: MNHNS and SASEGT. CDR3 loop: CASREQGVNQPQHF. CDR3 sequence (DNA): TGTGCCAGCAGGGAACAGGGGGTCAATCAGCCCCAGCATTTT.

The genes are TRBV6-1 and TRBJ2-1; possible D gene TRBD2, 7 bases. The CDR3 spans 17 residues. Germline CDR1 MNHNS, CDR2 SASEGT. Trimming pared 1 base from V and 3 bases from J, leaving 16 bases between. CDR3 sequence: CASSEEVGGAIYNEQFF. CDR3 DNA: TGTGCCAGCAGTGAAGAGGTGGGGGGGGCGATCTACAATGAGCAGTTCTTC.

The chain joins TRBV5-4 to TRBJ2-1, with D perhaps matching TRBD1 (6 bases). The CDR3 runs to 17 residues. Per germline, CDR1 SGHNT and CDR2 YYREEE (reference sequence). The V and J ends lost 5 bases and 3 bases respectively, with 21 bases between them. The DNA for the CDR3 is TGTGCCAGCAGTCCCCGGACAGCCGTGCTTATCTACAATGAGCAGTTCTTC. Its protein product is CASSPRTAVLIYNEQFF.